These T cell receptor beta chains were read from a single sample in a study of OX40 agonist ivuxolimab in advanced cancers. Sequenced by immunoSEQ multiplex PCR; TCRdb stores in-frame clones only, minus some. The data show around 30,000 clones, 80% to 95% seen once. The starting material was CD4+ or CD8+ T cells sorted from blood, obtained in a trial of the OX40 agonist ivuxolimab. These receptor sequences come from an adult with an advanced solid tumor such as melanoma, head and neck, liver or kidney cancer. The CDR3 runs from the conserved cysteine through the conserved F or W. D genes are given only for firm matches. Where a row states a size, it is once, few, many or the class of an expanded clone; other rows omit it.

v_call	d_call	j_call	clone_size	cdr3_aa	cdr3_nt
TRBV30	TRBD1	TRBJ2-1	-	CAWMKPGQRLRNEQFF	TGTGCCTGGATGAAGCCGGGACAGCGACTAAGGAATGAGCAGTTCTTC
TRBV5-1	-	TRBJ1-4	-	CASSQGQENEKLFF	TGCGCCAGCAGTCAGGGGCAGGAAAATGAAAAACTGTTTTTT
TRBV10-1	TRBD2	TRBJ2-7	-	CASSASGLYEQYF	TGCGCCAGCAGTGCTAGCGGCCTCTACGAGCAGTACTTC
TRBV7-9	-	TRBJ2-5	-	CASNQPRRGLADNQETQYF	TGTGCCAGCAACCAACCTCGGAGGGGGCTAGCGGATAACCAAGAGACCCAGTACTTC
TRBV9	-	TRBJ1-3	-	CASSNRDSGNTIYF	TGTGCCAGCAGCAATCGGGACTCTGGAAACACCATATATTTT
TRBV29-1	TRBD1	TRBJ2-3	-	CSVGQGASDTQYF	TGCAGCGTTGGACAGGGGGCATCAGATACGCAGTATTTT
TRBV5-1	-	TRBJ2-2	-	CASRPETGELFF	TGCGCCAGCAGACCGGAGACCGGGGAGCTGTTTTTT
TRBV7-2	-	TRBJ2-3	-	CASRSPSTDTQYF	TGTGCCAGCAGATCTCCTAGCACAGATACGCAGTATTTT
TRBV28	-	TRBJ2-5	few	CASSFAGTRETQYF	TGTGCCAGCAGTTTCGCCGGGACCCGGGAGACCCAGTACTTC
TRBV29-1	-	TRBJ1-2	-	CSVLYGQGYGYTF	TGCAGCGTTCTTTACGGTCAGGGTTATGGCTACACCTTC
TRBV7-9	-	TRBJ2-1	-	CASSLPLYGGEQFF	TGTGCCAGCAGCTTACCCTTGTACGGGGGTGAGCAGTTCTTC
TRBV10-3	-	TRBJ2-1	once	CAISERGEQFF	TGTGCCATCAGTGAGCGGGGTGAGCAGTTCTTC
TRBV11-1	-	TRBJ1-1	few	CASSEQGNTEAFF	TGTGCCAGCAGCGAGCAGGGGAACACTGAAGCTTTCTTT
TRBV7-9	TRBD1	TRBJ2-5	once	CASSLVLGGTGPSETQYF	TGTGCCAGCAGCTTAGTGCTGGGGGGGACAGGGCCGAGTGAGACCCAGTACTTC
TRBV6-5	TRBD2	TRBJ2-7	-	CASSYSGGRAYEQYF	TGTGCCAGCAGTTACTCAGGCGGGAGGGCCTACGAGCAGTACTTC
TRBV28	-	TRBJ1-5	-	CASSSEGLSNQPQHF	TGTGCCAGCAGTTCCGAGGGTTTGAGCAATCAGCCCCAGCATTTT
TRBV4-1	-	TRBJ2-7	once	CASSKGGASYEQYF	TGCGCCAGCAGCAAGGGGGGCGCCTCCTACGAGCAGTACTTC
TRBV6-1	-	TRBJ2-2	-	CASSEVQARNTGELFF	TGTGCCAGCAGTGAAGTCCAGGCCCGGAACACCGGGGAGCTGTTTTTT
TRBV11-1	-	TRBJ2-5	once	CASSLGAGIRETQYF	TGTGCCAGCAGCTTAGGGGCGGGGATCCGGGAGACCCAGTACTTC
TRBV29-1	-	TRBJ1-2	-	CSVERHYGYTF	TGCAGCGTTGAGCGTCACTATGGCTACACCTTC
TRBV5-6	TRBD1	TRBJ1-2	-	CASSLVGTDYGYTF	TGTGCCAGCAGCTTGGTCGGGACAGACTATGGCTACACCTTC
TRBV18	TRBD1	TRBJ1-1	few	CASSETGLNTEAFF	TGTGCCAGCTCGGAGACAGGGCTGAACACTGAAGCTTTCTTT
TRBV19	-	TRBJ2-5	-	CASSLQETQYF	TGTGCCAGTAGTTTGCAAGAGACCCAGTACTTC
TRBV14	TRBD1	TRBJ1-6	-	CASSHWRRTGGSPLHF	TGTGCCAGCAGCCACTGGAGGAGGACAGGGGGCTCACCCCTCCACTTT
TRBV4-1	TRBD1	TRBJ1-6	few	CASSQDRTGGRNSPLHF	TGCGCCAGCAGCCAAGATCGGACAGGGGGAAGGAATTCACCCCTCCACTTT
TRBV4-1	-	TRBJ2-1	-	CASSPGATSYNEQFF	TGCGCCAGCTCACCGGGAGCGACTTCCTACAATGAGCAGTTCTTC
TRBV19	TRBD1	TRBJ2-1	-	CASSLGTEDEQFF	TGTGCCAGTAGTTTGGGGACAGAAGATGAGCAGTTCTTC
TRBV28	-	TRBJ1-6	-	CASGKTGGWSPLHF	TGTGCCAGTGGAAAGACAGGTGGATGGTCACCCCTCCACTTT
TRBV7-2	TRBD1	TRBJ2-2	-	CASSSTGGTGELFF	TGTGCCAGCAGCTCCACAGGGGGGACCGGGGAGCTGTTTTTT
TRBV7-9	-	TRBJ1-2	-	CASSLGTSHGYTF	TGTGCCAGCAGCTTAGGGACCTCCCATGGCTACACCTTC
TRBV29-1	-	TRBJ2-7	-	CSVGPLLGYEQYF	TGCAGCGTGGGTCCGCTTTTGGGCTACGAGCAGTACTTC
TRBV4-1	TRBD2	TRBJ2-1	-	CASSRGTSGRAGGRIYNEQFF	TGCGCCAGCAGCCGCGGGACTAGCGGCCGAGCGGGGGGGCGGATTTACAATGAGCAGTTCTTC
TRBV28	TRBD1	TRBJ1-1	-	CASSLSQRGGAEAFF	TGTGCCAGCAGTTTGTCGCAACGAGGGGGCGCTGAAGCTTTCTTT
TRBV7-2	-	TRBJ1-1	-	CASSLSGDTPAFF	TGTGCCAGCAGCTTGTCGGGGGATACCCCAGCTTTCTTT
TRBV28	-	TRBJ2-5	-	CASSPWEGGTLIQETQYF	TGTGCCAGCAGTCCCTGGGAGGGGGGCACCTTAATTCAAGAGACCCAGTACTTC
TRBV6-5	-	TRBJ1-1	-	CASNGQLNTEAFF	TGTGCCAGCAACGGACAGCTGAACACTGAAGCTTTCTTT
TRBV11-2	-	TRBJ2-3	-	CASSSLQGPDTQYF	TGTGCCAGCAGCTCATTACAGGGTCCAGATACGCAGTATTTT
TRBV2	TRBD2	TRBJ2-2	few	CASRVSGGAGELFF	TGTGCCAGCAGGGTTAGCGGGGGAGCCGGGGAGCTGTTTTTT
TRBV28	-	TRBJ2-3	-	CASKGTPTDTQYF	TGTGCCAGCAAGGGGACACCGACAGATACGCAGTATTTT
TRBV2	TRBD2	TRBJ2-3	-	CASRPLAGGTDTQYF	TGTGCCAGCAGACCACTAGCGGGAGGCACAGATACGCAGTATTTT
TRBV18	TRBD2	TRBJ2-5	-	CASSQTSGGRGETQYF	TGTGCCAGCTCTCAGACTAGCGGGGGCCGAGGAGAGACCCAGTACTTC
TRBV28	TRBD1	TRBJ2-5	once	CASSPTPKGQIQETQYF	TGTGCCAGCAGTCCGACACCGAAGGGACAGATCCAAGAGACCCAGTACTTC
TRBV19	-	TRBJ1-2	-	CASSIPNYYGYTF	TGTGCCAGTAGTATACCTAACTACTATGGCTACACCTTC
TRBV19	-	TRBJ1-2	-	CASINTAVQRYYGYTF	TGTGCCAGCATAAATACGGCAGTACAGCGCTACTATGGCTACACCTTC
TRBV5-4	-	TRBJ2-4	-	CASSFSGSTKNIQYF	TGTGCCAGCAGCTTTTCCGGGAGTACCAAAAACATTCAGTACTTC
TRBV12-2	-	TRBJ2-6	-	CASRPDNSGANVLTF	TGTGCAAGTCGCCCCGACAACTCTGGGGCCAACGTCCTGACTTTC
TRBV10-3	-	TRBJ2-7	-	CAISESSGVFYEQYF	TGTGCCATCAGTGAGAGCTCAGGGGTCTTCTACGAGCAGTACTTC
TRBV29-1	TRBD1	TRBJ2-2	-	CSVEDNRGVGGELFF	TGCAGCGTTGAGGACAACAGGGGCGTGGGCGGGGAGCTGTTTTTT
TRBV11-3	-	TRBJ2-7	-	CASSLVVRDIGYEQYF	TGTGCCAGCAGCTTAGTTGTCAGAGATATCGGATACGAGCAGTACTTC
TRBV15	-	TRBJ1-3	-	CATSRDGGSGNTIYF	TGTGCCACCAGCAGGGACGGGGGCTCTGGAAACACCATATATTTT
TRBV18	-	TRBJ2-3	-	CASSSSGTRGSTDTQYF	TGTGCCAGCTCATCCTCCGGGACTCGCGGATCCACAGATACGCAGTATTTT
TRBV21-1	-	TRBJ2-3	-	CASSKGIRGGTDTQYF	TGTGCCAGCAGCAAAGGTATTCGAGGGGGTACAGATACGCAGTATTTT